This entry lists 20 T cell receptor beta chains sequenced from one sample in a study of technical replicates of blood from a handful of donors. Some clones are missing from TCRdb's copy, which holds only in-frame ones; the method was immunoSEQ multiplex PCR. The top ten hold 0.2% to 0.25% of the sample, which has around 79,000 clones, roughly 91% seen once. Sequencing was done on a sample of T cells isolated from PBMCs. The receptors derive from a human donor in good health.

The chain uses TRBV28 and TRBJ2-1, with D maybe TRBD2 (6 bases). Trimming removed 2 bases at V and 6 bases at J, with 17 bases between. The germline V gene has CDR1 MDHEN and CDR2 SYDVKM. The CDR3 covers 16 residues. Here the CDR3 DNA reads TGTGCCAGCAGTTTAGGACGGGTTGGTAGCGGCAATGAGCAGTTCTTC. Translating gives CASSLGRVGSGNEQFF.

V usage is TRBV6-5 and J usage is TRBJ1-1; 11 positions match TRBD1. There are 14 residues in the CDR3. The V gene end was trimmed by 6 bases and the J gene end by 4 bases; junction bases not matched to a gene: 4. Germline assignment: CDR1 MNHEY and CDR2 SVGAGI. This chain's CDR3 is CASRTGTGGTEAFF. CDR3 nucleotide sequence: TGTGCCAGCAGGACCGGGACAGGGGGCACTGAAGCTTTCTTT.

The chain employs TRBV18 and TRBJ2-7, with a tentative D call TRBD2 (7 bases). The CDR3 is 12 amino acids. Germline V lookup: CDR1 KGHSH, CDR2 LQKENI. With 4 bases removed from V and 6 bases from J, the gap between germline ends came to 10 bases. This chain's CDR3 is CASSLAGAEQYF. CDR3 DNA: TGTGCCAGCTCACTCGCGGGGGCCGAGCAGTACTTC.

V usage is TRBV29-1 and J usage is TRBJ2-3, with a weak D call TRBD2 (5 bases). Germline CDR1 reads SQVTM; CDR2 reads ANQGSEA. The length of the CDR3 is 14 residues. V lost 7 bases and J 0 bases, leaving 14 bases between the germline ends. The CDR3 nucleotides read TGCAGCGGAGCCGGGATATATAGCACAGATACGCAGTATTTT. As protein: CSGAGIYSTDTQYF.

The chain is built from TRBV6-5 and TRBJ1-2, with D maybe TRBD1 (5 bases). Between the trimmed V and J ends, which lost 6 bases and 3 bases, there was a span of 17 bases. This CDR3 region has 15 residues. Germline V gene data show CDR1 as MNHEY and CDR2 as SVGAGI. The CDR3 spells CASSPIPTVYYGYTF. The CDR3 bases are TGTGCCAGCAGCCCCATCCCGACAGTGTACTATGGCTACACCTTC.

This chain connects TRBV10-2 to TRBJ2-7, with 9 bases fitting TRBD1. This CDR3 is 14 amino acids long. In germline, CDR1 is WSHSY, CDR2 SAAADI. With V trimmed by 3 bases and J by 5 bases, 5 bases remained unmatched. The CDR3 reads CASSDSQGAHEQYF. The CDR3 bases are TGCGCCAGCAGTGACTCACAGGGGGCCCACGAGCAGTACTTC.

This clone was detected once. V and J are TRBV28 and TRBJ2-1, with 7 bases that match TRBD1. V dropped 1 base and J dropped 3; count of bases not matched to a gene: 12. Germline V gene lookup returns CDR1 MDHEN and CDR2 SYDVKM. There are 18 residues in the CDR3. Here the CDR3 reads CASSLYPSGQAFYNEQFF. DNA of the CDR3: TGTGCCAGCAGTTTATACCCCAGTGGACAGGCCTTCTACAATGAGCAGTTCTTC.

This chain uses TRBV4-1 with TRBJ1-5; 7 nucleotides line up with TRBD1. Losses at the gene ends were 1 base for V and 9 bases for J; bases not matched to a gene: 6. The V gene's germline CDR1 is MGHRA and CDR2 YSYEKL. The CDR3 loop spans 14 amino acids. This CDR3 reads CASSQVDRILPQHF. DNA of the CDR3: TGCGCCAGCAGCCAAGTGGACAGGATTTTGCCCCAGCATTTT.

This rearrangement joins TRBV29-1 to TRBJ1-1; the match to TRBD1 covers 7 bases. The germline V gene has CDR1 SQVTM and CDR2 ANQGSEA. Trimming took 1 base from V and 0 from J; bases not matched to a gene: 2. The CDR3 length is 14 residues. The CDR3 loop reads CSVEGGQMNTEAFF. CDR3 in DNA: TGCAGCGTTGAAGGGGGACAGATGAACACTGAAGCTTTCTTT.

The J gene is TRBJ1-2, the V gene TRBV29-1; 7 positions agree with TRBD1. Germline CDR1 reads SQVTM; CDR2 reads ANQGSEA. Trimming took 5 bases from V and 2 from J; bases not matched to a gene: 2. The CDR3 extends over 12 amino acids. The CDR3 sequence: CSVLQGNYGYTF. CDR3 coding DNA: TGCAGCGTTTTACAGGGGAACTATGGCTACACCTTC.

This chain joins TRBV6-5 and TRBJ2-6; the match to TRBD1 covers 7 bases. This CDR3 comprises 14 residues. The V gene's germline CDR1 is MNHEY and CDR2 SVGAGI. V shed 2 bases, J shed 7 bases, and the junction held 2 bases outside the gene matches. The CDR3 spells CASSYKGAANVLTF. The CDR3 DNA follows: TGTGCCAGCAGTTACAAGGGGGCCGCCAACGTCCTGACTTTC.

V gene TRBV4-2 combines with J gene TRBJ1-6, with D hard to call. Germline loops: CDR1 LGHNA, CDR2 YNFKEQ. The V end was cut by 0 bases, the J end by 7 bases, with 10 bases between. The CDR3 has 15 residues. The chain's CDR3 is CASSQEVVNNSPLHF. CDR3 coding DNA: TGTGCCAGCAGCCAAGAGGTAGTTAACAATTCACCCCTCCACTTT.

This sequence joins TRBV19 and TRBJ2-5; a possible D gene is TRBD1 (5 bases). The germline CDR1 and CDR2 sequences are LNHDA and SQIVND (reference sequence). This CDR3 is 13 amino acids long. V was cut by 5 bases and J by 2 bases, with 9 bases left in between. The CDR3 is CASSADIQETQYF. CDR3 DNA: TGTGCCAGTAGTGCGGACATTCAAGAGACCCAGTACTTC. The variable domain in full, completed from reference TRBV19 and TRBJ2-5, reads DGGITQSPKYLFRKEGQNVTLSCEQNLNHDAMYWYRQDPGQGLRLIYYSQIVNDFQKGDIAEGYSVSREKKESFPLTVTSAQKNPTAFYLCASSADIQETQYFGPGTRLLVL.

The chain joins TRBV28 to TRBJ2-2, with D unresolved. CDR3 length: 12 amino acids. From germline, CDR1 is MDHEN and CDR2 SYDVKM. Trimming pared 5 bases from V and 5 bases from J, leaving 6 bases between. The CDR3 coding sequence is TGTGCCAGCAGTCTGTCGACCGGGGAGCTGTTTTTT. It translates to CASSLSTGELFF.

This clone was seen once. The V gene is TRBV28, the J gene TRBJ1-1, with 9 bases that match TRBD1. This CDR3 contains 13 residues. Germline CDR1 and CDR2: MDHEN and SYDVKM. V gave up 8 bases and J gave up 4 bases; unmatched junction bases: 5. CDR3 nucleotide sequence: TGTGCCAGCCGGGGACAGGGAAGCACTGAAGCTTTCTTT. It encodes CASRGQGSTEAFF.

This chain joins TRBV19 and TRBJ1-2, with D possibly being TRBD1 (6 bases). There are 15 residues in the CDR3. From germline, CDR1 is LNHDA and CDR2 SQIVND (reference sequence). With 4 bases removed from V and 7 bases from J, the gap between germline ends came to 19 bases. The CDR3 DNA follows: TGTGCCAGTAGTACGCACCGGGAGGGGGGATCTGGCTACACCTTC. This encodes CASSTHREGGSGYTF.

The chain has TRBV30 and TRBJ1-2; 7 bases match TRBD1. The V gene end was trimmed by 3 bases and the J gene end by 8 bases; junction bases not matched to a gene: 9. CDR3 length: 13 residues. Germline lookup yields CDR1 GTSNPN and CDR2 SVGIG (reference sequence). CDR3 residues: CAWSVGTDRGYTF. CDR3 sequence (DNA): TGTGCCTGGAGCGTGGGGACAGATCGAGGCTACACCTTC.

V usage is TRBV25-1 and J usage is TRBJ2-1, with 10 bases that match TRBD2. Trimming removed 3 bases from V and 7 bases from J; junction bases left unmatched: 6. The germline V gene encodes CDR1 MGHDK and CDR2 SYGVNS. The CDR3 sequence is 15 residues long. Here the CDR3 reads CASSDAAGGQNEQFF. CDR3 coding DNA: TGTGCCAGCAGTGATGCAGCGGGAGGGCAGAATGAGCAGTTCTTC.

V usage is TRBV6-6 and J usage is TRBJ2-7; TRBD1 is a possible D gene (6 bases). The germline V and J ends were trimmed by 7 bases and 4 bases, with 17 bases remaining between them. Looked up from germline, CDR1 is MNHNY and CDR2 is SVGAGI (reference sequence). CDR3 length: 14 residues. The CDR3 sequence: CASTPGQPIYEQYF. The CDR3 DNA sequence: TGTGCCAGCACCCCAGGACAGCCGATATACGAGCAGTACTTC.

V gene TRBV18 combines with J gene TRBJ2-1, with 7 bases identical to TRBD1. Trimming took 5 bases from V and 4 from J; bases not matched to a gene: 8. Germline V gene sequence: CDR1 KGHSH, CDR2 LQKENI. The CDR3 covers 15 residues. The CDR3 DNA reads as TGTGCCAGCTCAGCCGACAGGGTGGTGTACAATGAGCAGTTCTTC. It is translated as CASSADRVVYNEQFF.